The 5 T cell receptor beta chains reported below all come from one sample, sequenced in a study of blood T cell repertoires in COVID-19. Only in-frame clones appear in the TCRdb table, and some are missing; sequencing was by immunoSEQ multiplex PCR. The sample consists of roughly 86,000 clones, 75% to 95% of them appearing once. Input material: peripheral blood. The receptors were gathered from a woman aged 45-65 years in a cohort sampled during active COVID-19.

The V gene is TRBV9, the J gene TRBJ2-5; 10 positions match TRBD2. This CDR3 spans 14 amino acids. V gave up 2 bases and J gave up 3 bases; unmatched junction bases: 1. Germline V gene data show CDR1 as SGDLS and CDR2 as YYNGEE. Here the CDR3 DNA reads TGTGCCAGCAGCGTGGGGACTAGCGAAGAGACCCAGTACTTC. It is translated as CASSVGTSEETQYF.

This sequence joins TRBV12-1 and TRBJ2-3; whether TRBD2, the table's D call, matches the DNA was not checked. TRBV12-1 is marked as a pseudogene. The CDR3 runs 16 residues. The CDR3 sequence is CASSMGGPSVTDTQYF. DNA of the CDR3: TGTGCCAGCAGCATGGGAGGGCCCTCGGTCACAGATACGCAGTATTTT.

The genes are TRBV28 and TRBJ2-7; 7 positions match TRBD2. In germline, CDR1 is MDHEN, CDR2 SYDVKM. The V segment lost 2 bases and the J segment 3 bases; nucleotides outside the gene matches: 7. The CDR3 has 15 residues. The CDR3 reads CASSLGASGNYEQYF. The CDR3 DNA follows: TGTGCCAGCAGTTTAGGGGCTAGCGGTAACTACGAGCAGTACTTC. Using reference TRBV28 and TRBJ2-7 for the parts outside the CDR3, the full variable domain is DVKVTQSSRYLVKRTGEKVFLECVQDMDHENMFWYRQDPGLGLRLIYFSYDVKMKEKGDIPEGYSVSREKKERFSLILESASTNQTSMYLCASSLGASGNYEQYFGPGTRLTVT.

The chain couples TRBV10-2 to TRBJ1-4; the D is unclear. With 10 bases removed from V and 7 bases from J, the gap between germline ends came to 16 bases. Germline V gene data show CDR1 as WSHSY and CDR2 as SAAADI. This CDR3 is 13 amino acids long. The chain's CDR3 is CATRAPAAEKLFF. The CDR3 DNA reads as TGCGCCACCAGAGCCCCGGCGGCTGAAAAACTGTTTTTT.

The chain links TRBV18 to TRBJ2-5, with no clear D. The CDR3 covers 11 residues. CDR1 and CDR2 from the germline V gene are KGHSH and LQKENI. V was clipped by 3 bases and J by 5 bases, with 4 bases between them. CDR3 loop: CASSPEETQYF. The CDR3 region has the DNA TGTGCCAGCTCACCGGAGGAGACCCAGTACTTC.